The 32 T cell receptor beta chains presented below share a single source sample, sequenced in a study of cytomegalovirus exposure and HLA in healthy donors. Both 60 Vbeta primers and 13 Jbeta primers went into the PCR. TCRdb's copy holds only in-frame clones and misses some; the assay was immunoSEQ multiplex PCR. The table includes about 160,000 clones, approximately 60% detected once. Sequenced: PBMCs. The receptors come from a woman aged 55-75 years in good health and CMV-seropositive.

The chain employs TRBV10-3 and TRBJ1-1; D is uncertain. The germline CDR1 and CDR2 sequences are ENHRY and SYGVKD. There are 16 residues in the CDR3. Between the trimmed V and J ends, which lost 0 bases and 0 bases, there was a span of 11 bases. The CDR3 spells CAISESRHPMNTEAFF. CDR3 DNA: TGTGCCATCAGTGAGTCGAGACACCCAATGAACACTGAAGCTTTCTTT.

The CDR3 reads CASSQDLRRAGTEAFF. CDR3 bases: TGCGCCAGCAGCCAAGATCTCCGCAGGGCGGGGACTGAAGCTTTCTTT. The genes are TRBV4-1 and TRBJ1-1; a weak D match, TRBD1 (5 bases). Trimming took 0 bases from V and 5 from J, leaving 16 bases between them. Germline CDR1 is MGHRA and CDR2 is YSYEKL. This CDR3 has 16 residues.

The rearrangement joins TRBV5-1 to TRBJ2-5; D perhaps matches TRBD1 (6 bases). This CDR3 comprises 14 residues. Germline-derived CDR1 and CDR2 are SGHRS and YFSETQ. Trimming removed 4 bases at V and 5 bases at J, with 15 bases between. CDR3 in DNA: TGCGCCAGCAGCCTCCAGGGGCAGGGGGAGACCCAGTACTTC. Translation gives CASSLQGQGETQYF.

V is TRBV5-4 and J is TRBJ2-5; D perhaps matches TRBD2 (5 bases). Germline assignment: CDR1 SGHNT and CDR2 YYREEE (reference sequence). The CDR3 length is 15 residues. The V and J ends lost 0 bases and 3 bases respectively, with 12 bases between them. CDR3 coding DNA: TGTGCCAGCAGCTTGGAGGTTAGCGCCAAAGAGACCCAGTACTTC. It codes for CASSLEVSAKETQYF.

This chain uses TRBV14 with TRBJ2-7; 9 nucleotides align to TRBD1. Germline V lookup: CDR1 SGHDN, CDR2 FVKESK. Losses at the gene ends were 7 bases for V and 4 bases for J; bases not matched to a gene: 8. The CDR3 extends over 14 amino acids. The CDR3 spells CASNHRGQGYEQYF. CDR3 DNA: TGTGCCAGCAATCACAGGGGGCAAGGATACGAGCAGTACTTC.

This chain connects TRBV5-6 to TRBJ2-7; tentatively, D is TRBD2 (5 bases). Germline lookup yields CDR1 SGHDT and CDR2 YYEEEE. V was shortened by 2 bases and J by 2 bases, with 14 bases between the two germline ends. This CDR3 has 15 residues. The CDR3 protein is CASSLGGGWTYEQYF. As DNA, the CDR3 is TGTGCCAGCAGCTTAGGAGGCGGATGGACCTACGAGCAGTACTTC.

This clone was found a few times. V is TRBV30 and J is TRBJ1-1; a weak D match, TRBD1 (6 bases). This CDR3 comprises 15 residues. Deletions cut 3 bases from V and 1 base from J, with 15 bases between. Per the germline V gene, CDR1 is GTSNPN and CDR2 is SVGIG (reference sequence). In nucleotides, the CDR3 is TGTGCCTGGAGCGGGGGGGCCCGACGGAACACTGAAGCTTTCTTT. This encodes CAWSGGARRNTEAFF.

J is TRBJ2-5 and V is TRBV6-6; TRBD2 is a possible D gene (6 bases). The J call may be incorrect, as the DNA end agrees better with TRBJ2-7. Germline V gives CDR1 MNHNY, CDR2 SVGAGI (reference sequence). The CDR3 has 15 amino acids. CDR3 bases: TGTGCCAGCAGTTCCGCCTGGGGGGTTTTCTACGAGCAGTACTTC. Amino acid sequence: CASSSAWGVFYEQYF.

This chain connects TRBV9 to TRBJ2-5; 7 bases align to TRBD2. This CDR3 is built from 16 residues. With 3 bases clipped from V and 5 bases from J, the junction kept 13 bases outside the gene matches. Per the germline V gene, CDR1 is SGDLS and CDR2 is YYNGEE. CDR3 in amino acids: CASSARSWSGTETQYF. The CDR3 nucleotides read TGTGCCAGCAGCGCCCGATCTTGGAGCGGGACGGAGACCCAGTACTTC.

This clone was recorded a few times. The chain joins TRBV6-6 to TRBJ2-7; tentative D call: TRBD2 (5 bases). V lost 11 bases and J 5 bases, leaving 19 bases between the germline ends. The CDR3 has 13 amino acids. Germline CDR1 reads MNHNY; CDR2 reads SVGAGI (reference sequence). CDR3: CAGTRRPGNEQYF. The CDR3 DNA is TGTGCCGGTACGCGGCGCCCGGGGAACGAGCAGTACTTC.

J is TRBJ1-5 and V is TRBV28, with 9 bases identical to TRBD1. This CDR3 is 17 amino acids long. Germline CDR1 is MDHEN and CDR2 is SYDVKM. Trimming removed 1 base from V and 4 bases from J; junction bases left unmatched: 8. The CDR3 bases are TGTGCCAGCAGTTTATTGCTCGGGACAGGGCTGAATCAGCCCCAGCATTTT. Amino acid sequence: CASSLLLGTGLNQPQHF.

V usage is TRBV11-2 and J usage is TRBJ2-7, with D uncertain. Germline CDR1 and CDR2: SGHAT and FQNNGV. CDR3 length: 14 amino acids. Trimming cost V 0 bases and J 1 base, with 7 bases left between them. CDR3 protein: CASSLDVGSYEQYF. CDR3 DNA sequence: TGTGCCAGCAGCTTAGATGTCGGTTCCTACGAGCAGTACTTC.

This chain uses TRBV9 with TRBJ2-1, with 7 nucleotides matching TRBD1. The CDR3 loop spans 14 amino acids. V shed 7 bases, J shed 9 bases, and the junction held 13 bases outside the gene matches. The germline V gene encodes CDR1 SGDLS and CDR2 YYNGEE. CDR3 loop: CASSRDSEVGEQFF. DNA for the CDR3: TGTGCCAGCTCCCGGGACAGTGAGGTCGGTGAGCAGTTCTTC.

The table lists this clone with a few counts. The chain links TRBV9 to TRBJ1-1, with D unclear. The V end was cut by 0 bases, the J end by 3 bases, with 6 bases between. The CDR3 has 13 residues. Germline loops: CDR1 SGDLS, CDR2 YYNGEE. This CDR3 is CASSVATDTEAFF. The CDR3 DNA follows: TGTGCCAGCAGCGTAGCTACAGACACTGAAGCTTTCTTT.

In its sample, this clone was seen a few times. For the CDR3, the DNA is TGTGCCAGCATGGAACGATCAGGGTCCAAAAACATTCAGTACTTC. It yields the protein CASMERSGSKNIQYF. The V call is TRBV28, the J call TRBJ2-4, with a tentative D call TRBD1 (5 bases). The CDR3 extends over 15 amino acids. With 7 bases removed from V and 2 bases from J, the gap between germline ends came to 15 bases. CDR1 and CDR2 (germline): MDHEN, SYDVKM.

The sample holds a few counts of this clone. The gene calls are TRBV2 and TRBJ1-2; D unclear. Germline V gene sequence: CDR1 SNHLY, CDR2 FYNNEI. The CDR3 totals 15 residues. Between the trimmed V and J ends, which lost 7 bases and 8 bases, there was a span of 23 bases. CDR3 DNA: TGTGCCAGCAATGACGGGCAGAGACTATGGGAGGGCTACACCTTC. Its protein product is CASNDGQRLWEGYTF. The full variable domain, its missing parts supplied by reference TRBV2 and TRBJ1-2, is EPEVTQTPSHQVTQMGQEVILRCVPISNHLYFYWYRQILGQKVEFLVSFYNNEISEKSEIFDDQFSVERPDGSNFTLKIRSTKLEDSAMYFCASNDGQRLWEGYTFGSGTRLTVV.

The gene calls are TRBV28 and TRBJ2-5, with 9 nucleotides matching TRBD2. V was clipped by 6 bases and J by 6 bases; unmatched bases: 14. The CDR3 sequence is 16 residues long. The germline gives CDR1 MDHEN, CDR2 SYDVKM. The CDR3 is CASSLFALAGTQTQYF. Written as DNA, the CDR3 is TGTGCCAGCAGCCTCTTCGCCCTAGCGGGGACGCAGACCCAGTACTTC.

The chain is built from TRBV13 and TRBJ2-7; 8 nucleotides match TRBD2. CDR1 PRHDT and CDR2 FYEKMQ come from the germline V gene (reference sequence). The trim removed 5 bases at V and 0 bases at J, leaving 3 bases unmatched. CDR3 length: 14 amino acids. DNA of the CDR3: TGTGCCAGCAGCGCCGGGACTAGCTCCTACGAGCAGTACTTC. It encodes CASSAGTSSYEQYF.

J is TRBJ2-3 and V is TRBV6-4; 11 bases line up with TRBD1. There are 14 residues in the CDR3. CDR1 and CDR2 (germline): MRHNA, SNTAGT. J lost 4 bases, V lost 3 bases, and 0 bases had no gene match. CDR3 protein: CASSEGQGADTQYF. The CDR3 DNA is TGTGCCAGCAGTGAGGGACAGGGGGCAGATACGCAGTATTTT.

CDR3 DNA sequence: TGTGCCAGTAGTCCGGGGGAGATCGGGCCAGATACGCAGTATTTT. As protein: CASSPGEIGPDTQYF. The rearrangement joins TRBV19 to TRBJ2-3; the D gene is possibly TRBD2 (6 bases). Germline loops: CDR1 LNHDA, CDR2 SQIVND (reference sequence). The CDR3 covers 15 residues. The V and J ends lost 5 bases and 4 bases respectively, with 16 bases between them.

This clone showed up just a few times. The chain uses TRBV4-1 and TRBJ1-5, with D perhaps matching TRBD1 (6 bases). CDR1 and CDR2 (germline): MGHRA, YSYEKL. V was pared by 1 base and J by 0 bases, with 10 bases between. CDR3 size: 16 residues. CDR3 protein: CASSQGQARSNQPQHF. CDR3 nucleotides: TGCGCCAGCAGCCAAGGACAGGCCCGTAGCAATCAGCCCCAGCATTTT.

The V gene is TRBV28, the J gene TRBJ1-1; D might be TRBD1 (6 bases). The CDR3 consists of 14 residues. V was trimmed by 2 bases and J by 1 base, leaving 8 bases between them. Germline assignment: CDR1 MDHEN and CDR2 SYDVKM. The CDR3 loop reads CASSLPDRNTEAFF. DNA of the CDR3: TGTGCCAGCAGTTTACCGGACAGGAACACTGAAGCTTTCTTT.

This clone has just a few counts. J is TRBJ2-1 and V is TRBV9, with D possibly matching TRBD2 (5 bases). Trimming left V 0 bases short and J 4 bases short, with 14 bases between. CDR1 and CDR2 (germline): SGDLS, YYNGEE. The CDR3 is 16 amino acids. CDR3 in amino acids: CASSVGSGNGYNEQFF. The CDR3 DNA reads TGTGCCAGCAGCGTAGGGAGCGGAAACGGGTACAATGAGCAGTTCTTC.

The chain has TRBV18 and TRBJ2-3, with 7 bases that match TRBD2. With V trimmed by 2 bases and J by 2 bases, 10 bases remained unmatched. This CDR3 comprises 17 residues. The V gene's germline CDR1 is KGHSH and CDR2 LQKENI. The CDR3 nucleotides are TGTGCCAGCTCACCATCTCAGCGGGACGGGGACACAGATACGCAGTATTTT. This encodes CASSPSQRDGDTDTQYF. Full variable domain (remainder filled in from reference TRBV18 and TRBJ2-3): NAGVMQNPRHLVRRRGQEARLRCSPMKGHSHVYWYRQLPEEGLKFMVYLQKENIIDESGMPKERFSAEFPKEGPSILRIQQVVRGDSAAYFCASSPSQRDGDTDTQYFGPGTRLTVL.

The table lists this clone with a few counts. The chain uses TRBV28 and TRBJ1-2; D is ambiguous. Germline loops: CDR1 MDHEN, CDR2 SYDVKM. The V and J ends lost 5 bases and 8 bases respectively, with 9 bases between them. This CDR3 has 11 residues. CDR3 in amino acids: CASSSGWGYTF. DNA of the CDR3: TGTGCCAGCAGTAGCGGTTGGGGCTACACCTTC.

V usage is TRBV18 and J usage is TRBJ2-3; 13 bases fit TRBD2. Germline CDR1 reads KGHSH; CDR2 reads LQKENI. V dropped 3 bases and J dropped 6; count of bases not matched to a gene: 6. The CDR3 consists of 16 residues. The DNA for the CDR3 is TGTGCCAGCTCACCGGGACTAGCGGGACATGGGGATACGCAGTATTTT. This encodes CASSPGLAGHGDTQYF.

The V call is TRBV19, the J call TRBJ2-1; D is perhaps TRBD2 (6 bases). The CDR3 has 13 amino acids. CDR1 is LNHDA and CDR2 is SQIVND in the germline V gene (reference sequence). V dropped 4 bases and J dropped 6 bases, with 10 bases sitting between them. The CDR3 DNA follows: TGTGCCAGTAGTAGGGGACTGATCAATGAGCAGTTCTTC. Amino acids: CASSRGLINEQFF.

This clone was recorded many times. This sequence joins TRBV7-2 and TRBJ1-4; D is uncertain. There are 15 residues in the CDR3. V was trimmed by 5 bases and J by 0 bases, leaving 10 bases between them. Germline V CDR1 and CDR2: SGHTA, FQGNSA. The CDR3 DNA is TGTGCCAGCAGCCCTGAGGGTACAACTAATGAAAAACTGTTTTTT. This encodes CASSPEGTTNEKLFF.

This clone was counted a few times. This CDR3 reads CASTQRPADRAQPQHF. Here the CDR3 DNA reads TGTGCCAGCACCCAACGACCCGCGGACAGGGCTCAGCCCCAGCATTTT. The rearrangement uses TRBV2 and TRBJ1-5; 8 bases align to TRBD1. CDR3 length: 16 amino acids. The junction had 14 bases not matched to a gene; V was cut back by 7 bases and J by 6 bases. Germline V gene sequence: CDR1 SNHLY, CDR2 FYNNEI.

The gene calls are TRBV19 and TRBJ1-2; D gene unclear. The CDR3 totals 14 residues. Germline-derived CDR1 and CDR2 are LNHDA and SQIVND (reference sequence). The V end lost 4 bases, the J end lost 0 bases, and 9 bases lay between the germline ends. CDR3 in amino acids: CASSTGGSNYGYTF. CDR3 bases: TGTGCCAGTAGTACTGGAGGGTCTAACTATGGCTACACCTTC.

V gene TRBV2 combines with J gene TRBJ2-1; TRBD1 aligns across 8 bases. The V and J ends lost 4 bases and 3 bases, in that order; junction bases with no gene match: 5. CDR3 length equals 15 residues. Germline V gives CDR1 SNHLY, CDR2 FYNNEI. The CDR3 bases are TGTGCCAGCAGTGGTCGGACAGGGCTCTACAATGAGCAGTTCTTC. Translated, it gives CASSGRTGLYNEQFF.

DNA of the CDR3: TGTGCCAGCAGTCCCCGCAGGGGACAGGGTGAAGCTTTCTTT. The encoded protein is CASSPRRGQGEAFF. The chain links TRBV6-1 to TRBJ1-1; 9 positions match TRBD1. The germline V gene has CDR1 MNHNS and CDR2 SASEGT. V lost 5 bases and J lost 7; bases outside the gene matches: 8. The CDR3 loop spans 14 amino acids.